The rows below give T cell receptor beta chains drawn from one sample of a study of T cell responses to AZD1222 COVID-19 vaccine. Sequencing used immunoSEQ multiplex PCR; TCRdb keeps in-frame clones, though not all of them. The table includes roughly 200,000 clones, about 93% detected once. The sample in question was peripheral blood, obtained on day 0 of MenACWY control vaccination. Receptors were obtained from an adult in good health. CDR3s include the opening cysteine and the closing phenylalanine or tryptophan. Each record gives: V gene, clone size, D gene, J gene, CDR3 DNA, CDR3 protein. D genes are given only for firm matches. Only part of the rows carry a size: once, few, many, or a class if the clone is expanded.

>TRBV7-9|NA|NA|TRBJ1-2
TGTGCCAGCAGCGGGACATTAAGCTTC
CASSGTLSF
>TRBV2|NA|TRBD2|TRBJ2-1
TGTGCCAGCAGTGAACACAGCGGGGGCTACAATGAGCAGTTCTTC
CASSEHSGGYNEQFF
>TRBV5-6|NA|TRBD1|TRBJ1-2
TGTGCCAGCAGCAGATACTACAGGGGGGGTGGCTACACCTTC
CASSRYYRGGGYTF
>TRBV6-4|once|NA|TRBJ1-1
TGTGCCAGCAAAGCCCAAACCATGAACACTGAAGCTTTCTTT
CASKAQTMNTEAFF
>TRBV30|NA|NA|TRBJ1-1
TGTGCCTGGAGTATAACTTTTAACACTGAAGCTTTCTTT
CAWSITFNTEAFF
>TRBV30|NA|TRBD1|TRBJ1-5
TGTGCCTGGAGCCAGGGACAGGGCGGGCTTGGCAATCAGCCCCAGCATTTT
CAWSQGQGGLGNQPQHF
>TRBV7-9|NA|NA|TRBJ1-6
TGTGCCAGCAGCCGGGGGGAAAATTCACCCCTCCACTTT
CASSRGENSPLHF
>TRBV19|NA|TRBD1|TRBJ1-1
TGTGCCAGTAGGCCTGGGGACAGAGGGGTTGGCACTGAAGCTTTCTTT
CASRPGDRGVGTEAFF
>TRBV5-4|NA|NA|TRBJ1-1
TGTGCCAGCAGCCCGTATTCTCGAACTGAAGCTTTCTTT
CASSPYSRTEAFF
>TRBV19|NA|TRBD1|TRBJ1-4
TGTGCCAGTACAACTAGAAGAGGGACAGGGTGGTCGGCTAATGAAAAACTGTTTTTT
CASTTRRGTGWSANEKLFF